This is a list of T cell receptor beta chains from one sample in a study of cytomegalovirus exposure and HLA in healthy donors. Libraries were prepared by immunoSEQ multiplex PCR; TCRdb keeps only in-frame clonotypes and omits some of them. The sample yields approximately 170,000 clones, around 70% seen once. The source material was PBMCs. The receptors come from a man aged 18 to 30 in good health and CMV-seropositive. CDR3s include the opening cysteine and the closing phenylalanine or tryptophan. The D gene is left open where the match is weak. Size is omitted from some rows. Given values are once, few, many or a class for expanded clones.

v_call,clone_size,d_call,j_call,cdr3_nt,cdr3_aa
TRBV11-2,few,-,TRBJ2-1,TGTGCCAGCAGCCCTAGGAGGGGAGAGGAGATTGAGCAGTTCTTC,CASSPRRGEEIEQFF
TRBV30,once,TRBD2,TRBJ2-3,TGTGCCTGGAGTGTAAAGGGAGGGACAGATACGCAGTATTTT,CAWSVKGGTDTQYF
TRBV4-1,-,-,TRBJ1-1,TGCGCCAGCAGCCCGGAGAGATTCATGAACACTGAAGCTTTCTTT,CASSPERFMNTEAFF
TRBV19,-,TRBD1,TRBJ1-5,TGTGCCAGTAGTGGACAGGGAACGAGTCGGCAGCCCCAGCATTTT,CASSGQGTSRQPQHF
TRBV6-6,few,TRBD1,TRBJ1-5,TGTGCCAGCAGGAGGACAGGGGACAATCAGCCCCAGCATTTT,CASRRTGDNQPQHF
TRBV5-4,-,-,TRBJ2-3,TGTGCCAGCAGCTTGGGGGCCAGAACAGATACGCAGTATTTT,CASSLGARTDTQYF
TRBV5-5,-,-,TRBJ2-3,TGTGCCAGCAGCCCCGGAGGGGCAGATACGCAGTATTTT,CASSPGGADTQYF
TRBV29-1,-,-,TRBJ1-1,TGCAGCGTTGATGACCAGGGGAACACTGAAGCTTTCTTT,CSVDDQGNTEAFF
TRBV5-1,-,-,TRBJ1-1,TGCGCCAGCAGCTTGGCCGGCAGGGTAAGGACGAACACTGAAGCTTTCTTT,CASSLAGRVRTNTEAFF
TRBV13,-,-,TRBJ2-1,TGTGCCAGCAGCTCGGCTCGGGGAGCAGCGCCTCCCCTCAGCGAGCAGTTCTTC,CASSSARGAAPPLSEQFF
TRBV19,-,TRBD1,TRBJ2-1,TGTGCCAGTAGTATAGGGGACAGGTCTTACAATGAGCAGTTCTTC,CASSIGDRSYNEQFF
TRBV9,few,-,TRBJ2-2,TGTGCCAGCAGCGCACAGAGTTTCACCGGGGAGCTGTTTTTT,CASSAQSFTGELFF
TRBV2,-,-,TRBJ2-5,TGTGCCAGCAGTGATGACAAGAACCAAGAGACCCAGTACTTC,CASSDDKNQETQYF
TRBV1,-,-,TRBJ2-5,TGCACCAGCAGCCAAGATCGACAGGGGGCTCGGAGGGAGACCCAGTACTTC,CTSSQDRQGARRETQYF
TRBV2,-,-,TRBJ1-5,TGTGCCAGCAGGATCTCCTTGGCAGGGAGCAATCAGCCCCAGCATTTT,CASRISLAGSNQPQHF
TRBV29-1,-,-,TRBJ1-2,TGCAGCGCCGAAAGGGGAAACTATGGCTACACCTTC,CSAERGNYGYTF
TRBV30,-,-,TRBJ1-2,TGTGCCTGGAGTGTAGGACACCTCTATGGCTACACCTTC,CAWSVGHLYGYTF
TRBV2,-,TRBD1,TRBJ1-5,TGTGCCAGCAGCCGGAACCCTGAAGAAAGGGACAGGGGTGAGCCCCAGCATTTT,CASSRNPEERDRGEPQHF
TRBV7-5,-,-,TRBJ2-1,TGTGCCAGAAGCTTAGTCCTACCCCGCTCCTACAATGAGCAGTTCTTC,CARSLVLPRSYNEQFF
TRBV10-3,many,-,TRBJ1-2,TGTGCCATCAGTGAGCAGGGTAACACCTTC,CAISEQGNTF
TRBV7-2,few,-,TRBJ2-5,TGTGCCAGCAGCCCACGCAGTACCCAAGAGACCCAGTACTTC,CASSPRSTQETQYF
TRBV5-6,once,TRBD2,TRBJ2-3,TGTGCCAGCAGCTTTACTAGCGGGGCCCACACAGATACGCAGTATTTT,CASSFTSGAHTDTQYF
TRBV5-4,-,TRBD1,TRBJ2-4,TGTGCCAGCAGCTCGAACGACAGGGAAGCCAAAAACATTCAGTACTTC,CASSSNDREAKNIQYF
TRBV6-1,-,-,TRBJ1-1,TGTGCCAGCAGTGAAGGTGGTGGGACAATAAACACTGAAGCTTTCTTT,CASSEGGGTINTEAFF
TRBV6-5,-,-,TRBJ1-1,TGTGCCAGCAAGCCAGGGGAGGGGAACACTGAAGCTTTCTTT,CASKPGEGNTEAFF
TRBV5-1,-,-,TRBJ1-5,TGCGCCAGCAGCTTGACGGGAGGCGGACAGCCCCAGCATTTT,CASSLTGGGQPQHF